These T cell receptor beta chains were read from a single sample in a study of cytomegalovirus exposure and HLA in healthy donors. Sequencing was performed with immunoSEQ multiplex PCR; in TCRdb, only in-frame clones are kept and a portion is missing. The table includes approximately 100,000 clones, around 80% detected once. The sample taken for sequencing was PBMCs. These receptors were obtained from a man between 60 and 75 years old in good health and CMV-seropositive. CDR3s include the opening cysteine and the closing phenylalanine or tryptophan. Fields, in order: CDR3 length, D gene, J gene, clone size, V gene, CDR3 DNA, CDR3 protein. The D gene is left open where the match is weak. Clone size is shown for a subset of rows, as once, few, many or a class of expanded clone.

length: 15; D: -; J: TRBJ2-5; size: -; V: TRBV28; DNA: TGTGCCAGCAACTTTGCCGGACTACCAGAAGAGACCCAGTACTTC; CDR3: CASNFAGLPEETQYF
length: 12; D: TRBD2; J: TRBJ2-1; size: once; V: TRBV7-9; DNA: TGTTCCAGCAGCTTAGCGGGGGGAAATAAGTTCTTC; CDR3: CSSSLAGGNKFF
length: 13; D: TRBD2; J: TRBJ2-5; size: -; V: TRBV19; DNA: TGTGCCAGTAGAATGACTAGCGCAGAGACCCAGTACTTC; CDR3: CASRMTSAETQYF
length: 18; D: -; J: TRBJ1-5; size: -; V: TRBV19; DNA: TGTGCCAGTAGGAATCGCCGGCCCGAAGCTTCGGGGGGTCAGCCCCAGCATTTT; CDR3: CASRNRRPEASGGQPQHF
length: 14; D: TRBD1; J: TRBJ2-7; size: -; V: TRBV6-5; DNA: TGTGCCAGCCAAACCGGACAGGGGTCCAACGAGCAGTACTTC; CDR3: CASQTGQGSNEQYF
length: 15; D: -; J: TRBJ1-2; size: -; V: TRBV6-6; DNA: TGTGCCAGCAGTTACGTCGACGGCCTCGGGAATGGCTACACCTTC; CDR3: CASSYVDGLGNGYTF
length: 15; D: -; J: TRBJ2-3; size: -; V: TRBV5-1; DNA: TGCGCCAGCAGCTTGGCCGGTTTAAGCACAGATACGCAGTATTTT; CDR3: CASSLAGLSTDTQYF
length: 16; D: TRBD2; J: TRBJ2-3; size: -; V: TRBV2; DNA: TGTGCCAGCAGTGGAGGGGAGGGACCGGTGTTCAATACGCAGTATTTT; CDR3: CASSGGEGPVFNTQYF
length: 16; D: TRBD1; J: TRBJ1-1; size: -; V: TRBV2; DNA: TGTGCCAGCCTACGGACAGGGGATACCCGAGACACTGAAGCTTTCTTT; CDR3: CASLRTGDTRDTEAFF
length: 16; D: -; J: TRBJ2-1; size: few; V: TRBV10-2; DNA: TGCGCCAGCAGAACCCCCCTAGCCCTACCGACGAATGAGCAGTTCTTC; CDR3: CASRTPLALPTNEQFF
length: 18; D: -; J: TRBJ2-1; size: -; V: TRBV12-1; DNA: TGTGCCAGCAGCTTTGTACAGGGTCTTCGTATACACGGCAATGAGCAGTTCTTC; CDR3: CASSFVQGLRIHGNEQFF
length: 14; D: -; J: TRBJ2-7; size: -; V: TRBV5-1; DNA: TGCGCCAGCAGCTTGGTTGCACAGGGTGTCGAGCAGTACTTC; CDR3: CASSLVAQGVEQYF
length: 14; D: -; J: TRBJ1-2; size: -; V: TRBV5-1; DNA: TGCGCCAGCAGCTCTAACCGGGGATCTGGGGGCTACACCTTC; CDR3: CASSSNRGSGGYTF
length: 16; D: -; J: TRBJ2-7; size: few; V: TRBV21-1; DNA: TGTGCCAGCAGCAAAGTAGGGACAGGGTATGGGCACGAGCAGTACTTC; CDR3: CASSKVGTGYGHEQYF
length: 15; D: TRBD1; J: TRBJ1-1; size: -; V: TRBV13; DNA: TGTGCCAGCAGCAGCAGACAGGGGGAGAACACTGAAGCTTTCTTT; CDR3: CASSSRQGENTEAFF
length: 12; D: TRBD1; J: TRBJ1-1; size: -; V: TRBV29-1; DNA: TGCAGCGGGGACAGACTGAACACTGAAGCTTTCTTT; CDR3: CSGDRLNTEAFF
length: 12; D: -; J: TRBJ1-1; size: -; V: TRBV29-1; DNA: TGCAGCTTTGGGAGGGGAGGGACTGAAGCTTTCTTT; CDR3: CSFGRGGTEAFF
length: 14; D: TRBD1; J: TRBJ1-1; size: -; V: TRBV6-1; DNA: TGTGCCAGCAGTGGGACAGGGCTGAGCACTGAAGCTTTCTTT; CDR3: CASSGTGLSTEAFF
length: 16; D: TRBD1; J: TRBJ1-6; size: -; V: TRBV5-1; DNA: TGCGCCAGCAGCTTGGGACAGGGGTCGGGTAATTCACCCCTCCACTTT; CDR3: CASSLGQGSGNSPLHF
length: 13; D: -; J: TRBJ1-1; size: few; V: TRBV30; DNA: TGTGCCTGGAGTGTGGCAACGAACACTGAAGCTTTCTTT; CDR3: CAWSVATNTEAFF
length: 15; D: TRBD2; J: TRBJ2-1; size: -; V: TRBV6-1; DNA: TGTGCCAGCAGTTCGGTCGCGGGGGGGGCAAATGAGCAGTTCTTC; CDR3: CASSSVAGGANEQFF
length: 15; D: TRBD1; J: TRBJ2-3; size: -; V: TRBV5-4; DNA: TGTGCCAGCAGCGCACGGACAGGGGCCACAGATACGCAGTATTTT; CDR3: CASSARTGATDTQYF
length: 13; D: -; J: TRBJ2-3; size: -; V: TRBV18; DNA: TGTGCCAGCTCACCCGGGAGCACAGATACGCAGTATTTT; CDR3: CASSPGSTDTQYF
length: 16; D: TRBD1; J: TRBJ1-3; size: -; V: TRBV14; DNA: TGTGCCAGCAGCCAAGCTCCAGGGGGCGGTGGAAACACCATATATTTT; CDR3: CASSQAPGGGGNTIYF
length: 13; D: -; J: TRBJ1-6; size: few; V: TRBV6-1; DNA: TGTGCCAGCAGTGCCACAGTACATTCACCCCTCCACTTT; CDR3: CASSATVHSPLHF
length: 13; D: -; J: TRBJ1-3; size: -; V: TRBV7-9; DNA: TGTGCCAGCGATTTGACAACCGGAAACACCATATATTTT; CDR3: CASDLTTGNTIYF
length: 13; D: -; J: TRBJ1-2; size: -; V: TRBV14; DNA: TGTGCCAGCAGCCAAGGATGGTACGGTGGCTACACCTTC; CDR3: CASSQGWYGGYTF
length: 14; D: -; J: TRBJ2-7; size: -; V: TRBV5-6; DNA: TGTGCCAGCAGCTTGGGGGGCCCGGGAGACGAGCAGTACTTC; CDR3: CASSLGGPGDEQYF
length: 14; D: -; J: TRBJ2-7; size: -; V: TRBV6-5; DNA: TGTGCCAGCAGTTCCCCGTCCGGGTTCTACGAGCAGTACTTC; CDR3: CASSSPSGFYEQYF
length: 16; D: TRBD2; J: TRBJ2-5; size: -; V: TRBV2; DNA: TGTGCCAGCAGTCTAGGACTAGCGGGGGTTGGAGAGACCCAGTACTTC; CDR3: CASSLGLAGVGETQYF
length: 14; D: TRBD1; J: TRBJ1-6; size: -; V: TRBV5-1; DNA: TGCGCCAGCAGCTCCGGACAGGGATATTCACCCCTCCACTTT; CDR3: CASSSGQGYSPLHF
length: 15; D: -; J: TRBJ1-2; size: -; V: TRBV25-1; DNA: TGTGCCAGCAGTCCGCAGACAGGAAAAGCTTATGGCTACACCTTC; CDR3: CASSPQTGKAYGYTF
length: 15; D: TRBD1; J: TRBJ2-1; size: -; V: TRBV5-4; DNA: TGTGCCAGCAGCTTGATGACAGGGACGGGTAATGAGCAGTTCTTC; CDR3: CASSLMTGTGNEQFF
length: 15; D: TRBD1; J: TRBJ1-1; size: -; V: TRBV7-8; DNA: TGTGCCAGCAGCTTTGGGACAGGGATGAACACTGAAGCTTTCTTT; CDR3: CASSFGTGMNTEAFF
length: 16; D: -; J: TRBJ2-3; size: -; V: TRBV4-1; DNA: TGCGCCAGCAGCCAAGATGGCACAGGTCCCCCAGATACGCAGTATTTT; CDR3: CASSQDGTGPPDTQYF
length: 13; D: -; J: TRBJ1-2; size: -; V: TRBV30; DNA: TGTGCCTGGAGTCCGGACACTAACTATGGCTACACCTTC; CDR3: CAWSPDTNYGYTF
length: 15; D: TRBD2; J: TRBJ2-1; size: -; V: TRBV28; DNA: TGTGCCAGCAGTTCACTAGCGAAGCTGGGTAATGAGCAGTTCTTC; CDR3: CASSSLAKLGNEQFF
length: 15; D: -; J: TRBJ2-2; size: -; V: TRBV4-1; DNA: TGCGCCAGCATGGGGCCGGGTCCGAAGTCCGGGGAGCTGTTTTTT; CDR3: CASMGPGPKSGELFF
length: 19; D: TRBD1; J: TRBJ1-2; size: -; V: TRBV18; DNA: TGTGCCAGCTCACCGAATGCTATTGGCCGGACAGGACTACACTATGGCTACACCTTC; CDR3: CASSPNAIGRTGLHYGYTF
length: 15; D: -; J: TRBJ1-4; size: -; V: TRBV27; DNA: TGCGCCAGCAGTTTCGGGAAGGGCCTCGGGGAAAAACTGTTTTTT; CDR3: CASSFGKGLGEKLFF
length: 13; D: TRBD2; J: TRBJ2-7; size: -; V: TRBV28; DNA: TGTGCCAGCAGTGGGGGGGGTGTCTTTTTGCAGTACTTC; CDR3: CASSGGGVFLQYF
length: 12; D: TRBD1; J: TRBJ2-2; size: -; V: TRBV6-1; DNA: TGTGCCGCGTCCAGGGGGACCGGGGAGCTGTTTTTT; CDR3: CAASRGTGELFF
length: 13; D: -; J: TRBJ2-7; size: -; V: TRBV2; DNA: TGTGCCAGCAACATGGTATTCTCTTACGAGCAGTACTTC; CDR3: CASNMVFSYEQYF
length: 13; D: -; J: TRBJ1-1; size: -; V: TRBV29-1; DNA: TGCAGCGTTCAGACCCAGGGGATAGGTGAAGCTTTCTTT; CDR3: CSVQTQGIGEAFF
length: 14; D: TRBD2; J: TRBJ2-1; size: -; V: TRBV6-4; DNA: TGTGCCAGCAGTTTTACTAGCGGGGGCAATGAGCAGTTCTTC; CDR3: CASSFTSGGNEQFF
length: 12; D: -; J: TRBJ1-1; size: once; V: TRBV2; DNA: TGTGCCAGCAGCCTTATGAACACTGAAGCTTTCTTT; CDR3: CASSLMNTEAFF
length: 14; D: -; J: TRBJ2-1; size: -; V: TRBV21-1; DNA: TGTGCCAGCAGCAGGGACAGGTTTTACAATGAGCAGTTCTTC; CDR3: CASSRDRFYNEQFF
length: 14; D: TRBD1; J: TRBJ2-3; size: -; V: TRBV7-2; DNA: TGTGCCAGCAGCCGGGACAGGGTGGCCGATACGCAGTATTTT; CDR3: CASSRDRVADTQYF
length: 13; D: -; J: TRBJ1-5; size: many; V: TRBV6-5; DNA: TGTGCCAGCAGTACGGAGAGTCATCAGCCCCAGCATTTT; CDR3: CASSTESHQPQHF
length: 16; D: -; J: TRBJ2-1; size: -; V: TRBV19; DNA: TGTGCTAACGACCGGAGGGAACGCGCCCTTATTCCAAAGCAGTTCTTC; CDR3: CANDRRERALIPKQFF
length: 15; D: TRBD1; J: TRBJ1-4; size: -; V: TRBV4-1; DNA: TGCGCCAGCAGCCGGACGGGACAGGGGAATGAAAAACTGTTTTTT; CDR3: CASSRTGQGNEKLFF